Listed below are T cell receptor beta chains from one sample, sequenced in a study of OX40 agonist ivuxolimab in advanced cancers. Sequencing was performed with immunoSEQ multiplex PCR; in TCRdb, only in-frame clones are kept and a portion is missing. The repertoire holds more than 65,000 clones, approximately 94% seen once, with 15% to 19% in the top ten. This material consisted of CD4+ or CD8+ T cells sorted from blood, taken in a trial of the OX40 agonist ivuxolimab. These receptor sequences come from an adult with an advanced solid tumor such as melanoma, head and neck, liver or kidney cancer. Both conserved end residues are part of each CDR3.

j_call	v_call	cdr3_aa
TRBJ2-7	TRBV19	CASSPGTGGYEQYF
TRBJ2-7	TRBV7-9	CASSLIDGGSWYEQYF
TRBJ2-6	TRBV19	CASSIDTSGANVLTF
TRBJ1-1	TRBV2	CAPRDTNTEAFF
TRBJ2-2	TRBV6-6	CASSYLIQGAGELFF
TRBJ2-3	TRBV5-6	CASSVGLAGGAVDTQYF
TRBJ2-1	TRBV4-3	CASSQDTGGEQFF
TRBJ2-7	TRBV18	CASSPLGGRGYEQYF
TRBJ2-2	TRBV9	CASSVRGLAGGPNTGELFF
TRBJ2-2	TRBV19	CASSSGASTGELFF
TRBJ1-2	TRBV6-1	CASSEASQGNTYGYTF
TRBJ2-7	TRBV18	CASSPRSVTYEQYF
TRBJ2-3	TRBV19	CASSATGHGTDTQYF
TRBJ2-5	TRBV7-2	CASSLRNQETQYF
TRBJ2-7	TRBV4-1	CASSPQGDRVYHEQYF
TRBJ2-1	TRBV15	CATSRDIRDEQFF
TRBJ1-2	TRBV10-1	CASIEYGYTF
TRBJ2-7	TRBV5-1	CASSLWTGTGAYEQYF
TRBJ1-1	TRBV18	CASSDQGGVEAFF
TRBJ2-1	TRBV7-9	CASSFWGTPDNEQFF
TRBJ2-1	TRBV27	CASSLTTGKGQFF
TRBJ1-2	TRBV4-3	CASSQDRGSSPYGYTF
TRBJ1-5	TRBV4-3	CASSWGRGSNQPQHF
TRBJ2-7	TRBV18	CASSPTGTGIYEQYF
TRBJ1-5	TRBV30	CAWSGGSTSNQPQHF
TRBJ2-1	TRBV5-6	CASSSLTGGNYNEQFF
TRBJ1-5	TRBV5-1	CASSLLGQEQPQHF
TRBJ2-7	TRBV7-2	CASSSRLAGAYEQYF
TRBJ2-7	TRBV19	CASSIAGGSYEQYF
TRBJ1-1	TRBV6-5	CASSYSIYGREAFF
TRBJ1-2	TRBV6-4	CASSEGGGGYTF
TRBJ1-2	TRBV5-4	CASSFRALPYGYTF
TRBJ2-7	TRBV4-3	CASSPREGPYEQYF
TRBJ1-3	TRBV2	CASSVGRDRGRDTIYF
TRBJ1-1	TRBV28	CASSDDGLTEAFF
TRBJ2-2	TRBV27	CASSSEQGWVGELFF
TRBJ2-5	TRBV28	CASSLTSGGETQYF